These T cell receptor beta chains were read from a single sample in a study of early T cells in non-severe SARS-CoV-2 infection. One entry per CDR3 protein, called by TCRdb with MiXCR from the 5' RACE reads. Of under 85,000 distinct CDR3 sequences detected, roughly an eighth appear once; the ten largest clones hold about 2.7%. The sample comprised whole blood. The source of these receptors is an adult who was a healthcare worker with PCR-confirmed SARS-CoV-2 infection or an uninfected control (not recorded which). The CDR3 runs from the conserved cysteine through the conserved F or W. A D gene is named only where the DNA matches it firmly. Clone size is given for some rows only: seen once, a few or many times, or a class if the clone is expanded.

V	size	D	J	DNA	CDR3
TRBV12-5	many	.	TRBJ2-3	TGTGCTAGTGGCTCGACAGGGAGGGCAGATACGCAGTATTTT	CASGSTGRADTQYF
TRBV11-2	many	.	TRBJ2-7	TGTGCCAGCAGCCTCGGGTCCCGGGGGTGGGAGCAGTACTTC	CASSLGSRGWEQYF
TRBV20-1	many	TRBD2	TRBJ2-5	TGCAGTGCTAGAGATCGAAGACTAGCGGGGGGGCAGGGAGAGACCCAGTACTTC	CSARDRRLAGGQGETQYF
TRBV12-3/TRBV12-4	.	TRBD1	TRBJ2-7	TGTGCCATCGCACTCAGCGCGACAGGGGGTCAGTACTTC	CAIALSATGGQYF
TRBV2	.	.	TRBJ2-4	TGTGCCAGTGGAGGGGGCTCGGCCAAAAACATTCAGTACTTC	CASGGGSAKNIQYF
TRBV7-9	many	.	TRBJ1-1	TGTGCCAGCAGCTTGACGGCGAACACTGAAGCTTTCTTT	CASSLTANTEAFF
TRBV6-4	many	.	TRBJ1-2	TGTGCCAGCAGTGACTCCTTTGCTGGGGGGTCGAACGGCTACACCTTC	CASSDSFAGGSNGYTF
TRBV9	many	.	TRBJ2-3	TGTGCCAGCAGCGTCACATTAGCGGTCCAGGCCCTAGGTGGGGCAGATACGCAGTATTTT	CASSVTLAVQALGGADTQYF
TRBV5-4	few	.	TRBJ2-2	TGTGCCAGCAGCTTGTTATTCCCCGGCGAAGGTCCCGGGGAGCTGTTTTTT	CASSLLFPGEGPGELFF
TRBV20-1	few	TRBD1	TRBJ2-7	TGCAGTGCCGCGACAGGGGGCGGTTACGAGCAGTACTTC	CSAATGGGYEQYF
TRBV7-6	many	TRBD2	TRBJ2-2	TGTGCCAGCAGCTTATCGACTAGCGGGGGGGCCTTTGACACCGGGGAGCTGTTTTTT	CASSLSTSGGAFDTGELFF
TRBV7-3	few	.	TRBJ2-5	TGTGCCAGCAGCCCCGGGTTCCCTCAAGAGACCCAGTACTTC	CASSPGFPQETQYF
TRBV12-3/TRBV12-4	few	.	TRBJ1-5	TGTGCCAGCAGTTTGCCTGGGGAAGGGCCCCAGCATTTT	CASSLPGEGPQHF
TRBV6-2/TRBV6-3	.	TRBD2	TRBJ2-3	TGTGCCAGCAAGGCTAGCGGGGCGGATACGCAGTATTTT	CASKASGADTQYF
TRBV6-2/TRBV6-3	.	TRBD2	TRBJ2-1	TGTGCCAGCAGAAGACTAGCGGGAGTTAACAATGAGCAGTTCTTC	CASRRLAGVNNEQFF
TRBV7-8	many	TRBD2	TRBJ2-3	TGTGCCAGCAGCTTATCGACTAGCGGAAGCACAGATACGCAGTATTTT	CASSLSTSGSTDTQYF
TRBV9	.	.	TRBJ2-7	TGTGCCAGCAGCGTATCCCCGCAGCAGCCCTACGAGCAGTACTTC	CASSVSPQQPYEQYF
TRBV5-8	.	TRBD2	TRBJ2-1	TGTGCCAGCAGCTTGGAGGGGACTAGCGGATGGTCCTACAATGAGCAGTTCTTC	CASSLEGTSGWSYNEQFF
TRBV18	many	.	TRBJ1-2	TGTGCCAGCTCACCGTTGGGTGATTTCTCCTATGGCTACACCTTC	CASSPLGDFSYGYTF
TRBV6-5	many	.	TRBJ2-7	TGTGCCAGCAGTTATCAGGGGCCCCCCTACGAGCAGTACTTC	CASSYQGPPYEQYF
TRBV6-1	.	.	TRBJ1-1	TGTGCCAGCAGCGCATGGGACGGAAACACTGAAGCTTTCTTT	CASSAWDGNTEAFF
TRBV12-3/TRBV12-4	once	TRBD2	TRBJ2-3	TGTGCCAGCACCCCGGCTAGCGGGGGAACAGAAACGCAGTATTTT	CASTPASGGTETQYF
TRBV18	.	.	TRBJ1-5	TGTGCCAGCTCACCAGGGGATAAGTCCCAGCATTTT	CASSPGDKSQHF
TRBV3-1	many	.	TRBJ2-3	TGTGCCAGCAGCCAACTGGCAGATACGCAGTATTTT	CASSQLADTQYF
TRBV6-5	few	.	TRBJ2-7	TGTGCCAGCAGTTTCATCCTACAGGGTACATTGGGATACGAGCAGTACTTC	CASSFILQGTLGYEQYF
TRBV6-4	few	.	TRBJ2-7	TGTGCCAGCCGTTCTAGGGCCGACTCCTACGAGCAGTACTTC	CASRSRADSYEQYF
TRBV6-2/TRBV6-3	many	TRBD1	TRBJ2-7	TGTGCCAGCAGTTACCGTCGACAGGGGGGTAACGAGCAGTACTTC	CASSYRRQGGNEQYF
TRBV6-5	.	.	TRBJ2-2	TGTGCCAGCAGTTACCTGCTACCCCTAAAGAACACCGGGGAGCTGTTTTTT	CASSYLLPLKNTGELFF
TRBV3-1	.	.	TRBJ1-1	TGTGCCAGCAGCCAAGATCGAGGAGGGGACTTGAACACTGAAGCTTTCTTT	CASSQDRGGDLNTEAFF
TRBV4-1	few	.	TRBJ2-3	TGCGCCAGCAGCCAAGATTCGGCGGGGAGTACAGATACGCAGTATTTT	CASSQDSAGSTDTQYF
TRBV3-1	few	.	TRBJ2-7	TGTGCCAGCAGCCAAGTTGCGGGGTCTTTCTTCTACGAGCAGTACTTC	CASSQVAGSFFYEQYF
TRBV5-6	.	.	TRBJ1-6	TGTGCCAGCAGCTTGGGAGGATGGCGCTCCTATAATTCACCCCTCCACTTT	CASSLGGWRSYNSPLHF
TRBV12-5	.	.	TRBJ2-3	TGTGCTAGTGGCTCCGGGATATTAAGAGATACGCAGTATTTT	CASGSGILRDTQYF